The 2 T cell receptor beta chains listed next were all sequenced from one sample in a study of T cells in Graves' hyperthyroidism and ophthalmopathy. Amplification targeted TCR beta CDR3 regions from RNA transcripts. The primer set for the first-round RT-PCR of the TCR CDR3 was HTBI. TCRdb passed the multiplex PCR reads through MiXCR, listing each CDR3 protein once. Among approximately 620,000 distinct CDR3 sequences listed, around 13% were seen once. Material for sequencing was blood. The origin of the receptors is a woman aged 25 to 45 with Graves' hyperthyroidism that later progressed to Graves' ophthalmopathy.

There are many counts of this clonotype. The rearrangement uses TRBV11-3 and TRBJ2-1, with 10 bases matching TRBD2. The CDR3 loop spans 19 amino acids. V lost 5 bases, J lost 9 bases, and 22 bases stayed unmatched. The germline gives CDR1 SGHNT, CDR2 YENEEA. The CDR3 DNA sequence: TGTGCCAGCAGCCCCGTACCCCGGACTAGCGGAAGCAGAGAGGGTGAGCAGTTCTTC. This gives the protein CASSPVPRTSGSREGEQFF.

This clonotype was counted at least ten times. The chain carries TRBV20-1 and TRBJ2-7; 8 bases align to TRBD2. V dropped 3 bases and J dropped 4; count of bases not matched to a gene: 5. This CDR3 has 13 residues. Germline values: CDR1 DFQATT, CDR2 SNEGSKA (reference sequence). DNA for the CDR3: TGCAGTGCTAGTGAGCGGGAGAGGTACGAGCAGTACTTC. Translating gives CSASERERYEQYF.